This TCR beta chain came from a study of shared clonotypes between healthy human individuals. Study as a whole: Contributing individuals were two females and three males aged 18 to 49. Per donor, three plates held CD4 naive cells, three held CD4 memory, two held CD8 naive and one held CD8 memory.

As regards this clone: Its antigen is as yet unknown.

Sorted-subset replicate PCRs used about 200 ng DNA, around 27,000 T cell genomes. Data came from immunoSEQ multiplex PCR; TCRdb stores just in-frame clones and leaves some out. The table lists approximately 740,000 clones, over 65% of them singletons. The CDR3 contains 17 residues. V gave up 5 bases and J gave up 0 bases, with 14 bases separating them. Per the germline V gene, CDR1 is SGHTA and CDR2 is FQGTGA. Study conclusions and caveats: Estimated richness was generally greater in naive than memory subsets.

The rearrangement joins TRBV7-3 to TRBJ2-6; D not certain. Sequences were obtained from memory CD4+ T cells sorted from blood. The subset denotes: CD45RA-negative fraction. The sequence derives from a woman younger than 45 in good health. CDR3 sequence: CASSPRGRLSGANVLTF. The CDR3 DNA reads as TGTGCCAGCAGCCCTAGAGGCCGGCTCTCTGGGGCCAACGTCCTGACTTTC.